These 15 T cell receptor beta chains were all obtained from the same sample, sequenced in a study of blood T cell repertoires in COVID-19. Using immunoSEQ multiplex PCR, the repertoire was profiled, and TCRdb retains in-frame clones only, with some absent. Counted here are some 160,000 clones, about nine tenths occurring once; the ten biggest clones make up around 5%. Sequenced: peripheral blood. All receptors derive from a man younger than 35 with COVID-19, enrolled during active disease.

The chain recombines TRBV4-3 with TRBJ2-1; 10 nucleotides agree with TRBD2. V dropped 1 base and J dropped 4; count of bases not matched to a gene: 10. The CDR3 has 18 residues. CDR1 LGHNA and CDR2 YSLEER come from the germline V gene. As DNA, the CDR3 is TGCGCCAGCAGCCAAGGGGGAGGACTAGCGGATCCATACAATGAGCAGTTCTTC. The encoded protein is CASSQGGGLADPYNEQFF.

The chain is built from TRBV27 and TRBJ2-7; unclear D gene. The length of the CDR3 is 14 residues. Trimming stripped 0 bases from V and 3 bases from J, with 9 bases between. Germline V CDR1 and CDR2: MNHEY, SMNVEV (reference sequence). This chain's CDR3 is CASSLSGSIYEQYF. The CDR3 DNA reads TGTGCCAGCAGTTTATCGGGCAGTATCTACGAGCAGTACTTC.

The chain employs TRBV27 and TRBJ2-3; TRBD1 matches at 10 bases. CDR1 and CDR2 (germline): MNHEY, SMNVEV (reference sequence). V gave up 6 bases and J gave up 6 bases; unmatched junction bases: 15. The CDR3 is 17 residues long. CDR3 in amino acids: CASRRGDRGPPEDTQYF. CDR3 nucleotides: TGTGCCAGCAGACGAGGGGACAGGGGTCCTCCAGAGGATACGCAGTATTTT.

The chain recombines TRBV7-9 with TRBJ1-5; D unclear. V shed 1 base and J shed 2 bases, with 9 bases lying between them. Germline V CDR1 and CDR2: SEHNR, FQNEAQ (reference sequence). This CDR3 is built from 15 residues. Here the CDR3 reads CASSLGPTGNQPQHF. For the CDR3, the DNA is TGTGCCAGCAGCTTAGGACCCACAGGCAATCAGCCCCAGCATTTT.

The J gene is TRBJ1-5, the V gene TRBV21-1. TRBV21-1 is marked as a pseudogene. The CDR3 extends over 12 amino acids. The CDR3 sequence: CARAGEDQPQHF. DNA for the CDR3: TGTGCCAGAGCGGGGGAGGATCAGCCCCAGCATTTT.

This clone was seen more than once but under ten times. Its ends do not fully match the called genes, so a read error is possible. J is TRBJ1-4 and V is TRBV18; 10 bases align to TRBD1. This CDR3 has 15 residues. The germline gives CDR1 KGHSH, CDR2 LQKENI. The CDR3 region is CASSKAGTGEEKLLF. CDR3 bases: TGTGCCAGCTCAAAAGCCGGGACAGGGGAAGAAAAACTGCTTTTT.

Note on this clone: An end of the junction differs from the germline gene, which may be a read error. The chain is built from TRBV5-8 and TRBJ2-1; D is perhaps TRBD2 (5 bases). CDR1 is SGHTS and CDR2 is YDEGEE in the germline V gene. CDR3 size: 11 residues. CDR3 loop: CASRRAAEQFF. For the CDR3, the DNA is TGTGCTAGCAGGAGAGCGGCTGAGCAGTTCTTC. Variable domain in full (rest from reference TRBV5-8 and TRBJ2-1): EAGVTQSPTHLIKTRGQQATLRCSPISGHTSVYWYQQALGLGLQFLLWYDEGEERNRGNFPPRFSGRQFPNYSSELNVNALELEDSALYLCASRRAAEQFFGPGTRLTVL.

In this sample, this clone turned up once. The V and J genes are TRBV6-5 and TRBJ2-5; possibly TRBD2 for D (5 bases). Germline CDR1 is MNHEY and CDR2 is SVGAGI. V was pared by 3 bases and J by 2 bases, with 13 bases between. The CDR3 runs 15 residues. The CDR3, as DNA: TGTGCCAGCAGTTATCGGCGGCGGGTTCAAGAGACCCAGTACTTC. Translating gives CASSYRRRVQETQYF.

V and J are TRBV5-1 and TRBJ2-7, with 8 bases aligning to TRBD2. The CDR3 is 15 residues long. The ends lost 0 bases at V and 2 bases at J; junction bases unmatched: 4. The germline CDR1 and CDR2 sequences are SGHRS and YFSETQ. CDR3 sequence (DNA): TGCGCCAGCAGCTTGGTCCGGGAGGGCCCCTACGAGCAGTACTTC. This gives the protein CASSLVREGPYEQYF. Using reference TRBV5-1 and TRBJ2-7 for the parts outside the CDR3, the full variable domain is KAGVTQTPRYLIKTRGQQVTLSCSPISGHRSVSWYQQTPGQGLQFLFEYFSETQRNKGNFPGRFSGRQFSNSRSEMNVSTLELGDSALYLCASSLVREGPYEQYFGPGTRLTVT.

The chain carries TRBV6-5 and TRBJ2-2; D is possibly TRBD2 (5 bases). Between the trimmed V and J ends, which lost 6 bases and 7 bases, there was a span of 18 bases. This CDR3 has 15 amino acids. Per the germline V gene, CDR1 is MNHEY and CDR2 is SVGAGI. CDR3 sequence (DNA): TGTGCCAGCAGCCACCGATACCGGGCGGGCGGGGAGCTGTTTTTT. This gives the protein CASSHRYRAGGELFF.

The chain recombines TRBV9 with TRBJ2-1; 8 bases match TRBD1. Germline V gene lookup returns CDR1 SGDLS and CDR2 YYNGEE. With 3 bases clipped from V and 8 bases from J, the junction kept 10 bases outside the gene matches. The CDR3 sequence is 15 residues long. The CDR3 nucleotides read TGTGCCAGCAGCGGGGACAGGAGGCCTTTCGATGAGCAGTTCTTC. Translating it yields CASSGDRRPFDEQFF. Combining the CDR3 with reference TRBV9 and TRBJ2-1 gives the whole variable domain DSGVTQTPKHLITATGQRVTLRCSPRSGDLSVYWYQQSLDQGLQFLIQYYNGEERAKGNILERFSAQQFPDLHSELNLSSLELGDSALYFCASSGDRRPFDEQFFGPGTRLTVL.

This chain uses TRBV4-1 with TRBJ1-5; 8 bases are shared with TRBD1. CDR1 and CDR2 from the germline V gene are MGHRA and YSYEKL. CDR3 size: 14 residues. V shed 1 base and J 9 bases; nucleotides not matched to a gene: 5. The CDR3 loop is CASSQGTGGGPQHF. In DNA, the CDR3 is TGCGCCAGCAGCCAAGGAACAGGGGGAGGGCCCCAGCATTTT.

The rearrangement links TRBV6-5 to TRBJ2-7, with a possible D match to TRBD1 (6 bases). The CDR3 is 13 amino acids. Germline V gene data show CDR1 as MNHEY and CDR2 as SVGAGI. V was pared by 4 bases and J by 1 base, with 8 bases between. The CDR3 nucleotides read TGTGCCAGCAGTTTAGGACAGTCCTACGAGCAGTACTTC. Protein: CASSLGQSYEQYF.

This clone appeared a few times. This rearrangement joins TRBV7-6 to TRBJ1-6, with TRBD1 matching over 9 bases. The germline V gene has CDR1 SGHVS and CDR2 FNYEAQ. Unmatched junction bases numbered 1, after V lost 1 base and J lost 6 bases. The CDR3 covers 15 residues. This CDR3 is CASSLGGQGNSPLHF. The CDR3, as DNA: TGTGCCAGCAGCTTAGGGGGACAGGGTAATTCACCCCTCCACTTT.

The chain links TRBV4-3 to TRBJ1-3, with 10 bases lining up with TRBD1. The CDR3 is 17 residues long. From germline, CDR1 is LGHNA and CDR2 YSLEER. J was trimmed by 8 bases and V by 1 base; bases with no gene match: 11. The CDR3 DNA reads TGCGCCAGCAGCCAAGCAGCTACCGGGACAGGGGTAGACACCATATATTTT. Translation: CASSQAATGTGVDTIYF.